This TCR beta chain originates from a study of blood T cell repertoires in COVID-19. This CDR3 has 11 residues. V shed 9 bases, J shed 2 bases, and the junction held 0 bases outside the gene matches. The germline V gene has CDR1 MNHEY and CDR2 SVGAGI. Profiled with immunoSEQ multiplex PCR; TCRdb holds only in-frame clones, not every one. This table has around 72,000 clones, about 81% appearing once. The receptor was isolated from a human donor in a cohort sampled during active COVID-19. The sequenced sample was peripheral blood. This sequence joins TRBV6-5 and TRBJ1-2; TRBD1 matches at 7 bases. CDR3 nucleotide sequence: TGTGCCAGACAGGGGAACTATGGCTACACCTTC. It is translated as CARQGNYGYTF.